A selection of T cell receptor beta chains follows, all from one sample in a study of OX40 agonist ivuxolimab in advanced cancers. The data were produced by immunoSEQ multiplex PCR, yet TCRdb's version contains in-frame clones alone and is incomplete. The sample records about 54,000 clones, around 93% being singletons. The sequencing here drew on CD4+ or CD8+ T cells sorted from blood, taken in a trial of the OX40 agonist ivuxolimab. The receptors originated from an adult with an advanced solid tumor such as melanoma, head and neck, liver or kidney cancer. CDR3s include the opening cysteine and the closing phenylalanine or tryptophan. D genes are given only for firm matches. Rows give clone size only sometimes, using once, few, many, or a class for an expanded clone.

CDR3 DNA: TGTGCCAGTAGTATCGGGACAGGGGGAAATCAGCCCCAGCATTTT; CDR3 protein: CASSIGTGGNQPQHF; J gene: TRBJ1-5; clone size: -; D gene: TRBD1; V gene: TRBV19
CDR3 DNA: TGTGCCAGCAGCTTAAGGGGGACTCAGCCCCAGCATTTT; CDR3 protein: CASSLRGTQPQHF; J gene: TRBJ1-5; clone size: -; D gene: -; V gene: TRBV13
CDR3 DNA: TGTGCCAGTAGTATAGCCCACAACTCCTACGAGCAGTACTTC; CDR3 protein: CASSIAHNSYEQYF; J gene: TRBJ2-7; clone size: -; D gene: -; V gene: TRBV19
CDR3 DNA: TGTGCCAGCGATCGCGGACATTCCAGCAATCAGCCCCAGCATTTT; CDR3 protein: CASDRGHSSNQPQHF; J gene: TRBJ1-5; clone size: -; D gene: -; V gene: TRBV2
CDR3 DNA: TGTGCCAGCACTTTGACTAGCGGGAGTCCGAATGAGCAGTTCTTC; CDR3 protein: CASTLTSGSPNEQFF; J gene: TRBJ2-1; clone size: medium-sized; D gene: TRBD2; V gene: TRBV6-1
CDR3 DNA: TGTGCCAGCAGCGCCGAACAGGGGCGGGGTGAGAATTCACCCCTCCACTTT; CDR3 protein: CASSAEQGRGENSPLHF; J gene: TRBJ1-6; clone size: -; D gene: TRBD1; V gene: TRBV9
CDR3 DNA: TGTGCCAGCAGTGAAGCGACAGGGAGCTCCTACGAGCAGTACTTC; CDR3 protein: CASSEATGSSYEQYF; J gene: TRBJ2-7; clone size: -; D gene: TRBD1; V gene: TRBV6-1
CDR3 DNA: TGCGCCAGCAGCCAAGAAATGGGGAATTACGAGCAGTACTTC; CDR3 protein: CASSQEMGNYEQYF; J gene: TRBJ2-7; clone size: -; D gene: -; V gene: TRBV4-1
CDR3 DNA: TGTGCCAGCAGCTATGACAGGGATACTGAAGCTTTCTTT; CDR3 protein: CASSYDRDTEAFF; J gene: TRBJ1-1; clone size: -; D gene: TRBD1; V gene: TRBV7-9
CDR3 DNA: TGTGCCAGCACCCCATCGGGCACTTACTATGGCTACACCTTC; CDR3 protein: CASTPSGTYYGYTF; J gene: TRBJ1-2; clone size: few; D gene: -; V gene: TRBV28
CDR3 DNA: TGTGCCAGCAGCTTAGATCTTAGGGCCAATGAGCAGTTCTTC; CDR3 protein: CASSLDLRANEQFF; J gene: TRBJ2-1; clone size: -; D gene: -; V gene: TRBV11-3
CDR3 DNA: TGCGCCAGCAGCCACGGGACTGGGAGCTACAATGAGCAGTTCTTC; CDR3 protein: CASSHGTGSYNEQFF; J gene: TRBJ2-1; clone size: once; D gene: -; V gene: TRBV4-3
CDR3 DNA: TGCGTAGGGGTTAGCACAGATACGCAGTATTTT; CDR3 protein: CVGVSTDTQYF; J gene: TRBJ2-3; clone size: -; D gene: -; V gene: TRBV7-8
CDR3 DNA: TGTGCCAGCAGCCTACTGGGGGGACGGAACACTGAAGCTTTCTTT; CDR3 protein: CASSLLGGRNTEAFF; J gene: TRBJ1-1; clone size: once; D gene: -; V gene: TRBV13
CDR3 DNA: TGTGCCAGCAGCGTAGGGACCGGGGGAGTGGTGGAGGAGCTGTTTTTT; CDR3 protein: CASSVGTGGVVEELFF; J gene: TRBJ2-2; clone size: -; D gene: -; V gene: TRBV9
CDR3 DNA: TGTGCCAGCAGCACGACCGGGACAGGGTTCTCCTACGAGCAGTACTTC; CDR3 protein: CASSTTGTGFSYEQYF; J gene: TRBJ2-7; clone size: -; D gene: TRBD1; V gene: TRBV7-8
CDR3 DNA: TGTGCCAGCAGTTACTCGTTCGACGAAGCTTTCTTT; CDR3 protein: CASSYSFDEAFF; J gene: TRBJ1-1; clone size: -; D gene: -; V gene: TRBV6-5
CDR3 DNA: TGTGCCAGTAGTACGGGGGGCGGATTGAACACTGAAGCTTTCTTT; CDR3 protein: CASSTGGGLNTEAFF; J gene: TRBJ1-1; clone size: -; D gene: -; V gene: TRBV19
CDR3 DNA: TGCGCCAGCAGCCAAGGGACCGACTATCCGCAGTATTTT; CDR3 protein: CASSQGTDYPQYF; J gene: TRBJ2-3; clone size: -; D gene: -; V gene: TRBV4-1
CDR3 DNA: TGCGCCAGCAGCCCTCGCCGAAACACCGGGGAGCTGTTTTTT; CDR3 protein: CASSPRRNTGELFF; J gene: TRBJ2-2; clone size: -; D gene: -; V gene: TRBV4-1
CDR3 DNA: TGTGCCAGCAGCTTAGAGGTCAGGCGGTTCTCTGGGGCCAACGTCCTGACTTTC; CDR3 protein: CASSLEVRRFSGANVLTF; J gene: TRBJ2-6; clone size: -; D gene: -; V gene: TRBV7-2
CDR3 DNA: TGCGCCAGCAGCCAAGTTACGCAGGCTACCTACGAGCAGTACTTC; CDR3 protein: CASSQVTQATYEQYF; J gene: TRBJ2-7; clone size: -; D gene: -; V gene: TRBV4-1
CDR3 DNA: TGCGCCAGCAGCTTGGACAGGGGCTACACTGAAGCTTTCTTT; CDR3 protein: CASSLDRGYTEAFF; J gene: TRBJ1-1; clone size: -; D gene: TRBD1; V gene: TRBV5-1
CDR3 DNA: TGTGCCAGTAGTGGAGGAGGTCACGAGCAGTACTTC; CDR3 protein: CASSGGGHEQYF; J gene: TRBJ2-7; clone size: -; D gene: -; V gene: TRBV19
CDR3 DNA: TGTGCCAGCAGTCAAGGACAGGGGTTTGGCTACACCTTC; CDR3 protein: CASSQGQGFGYTF; J gene: TRBJ1-2; clone size: -; D gene: TRBD1; V gene: TRBV14
CDR3 DNA: TGTGCCAGCAGCTTAGTATTCCGGGCTAGCTACGAGCAGTACTTC; CDR3 protein: CASSLVFRASYEQYF; J gene: TRBJ2-7; clone size: -; D gene: -; V gene: TRBV7-2
CDR3 DNA: TGTGCCTGGAGTCATACTGAGACAGGAGGCTACACCTTC; CDR3 protein: CAWSHTETGGYTF; J gene: TRBJ1-2; clone size: few; D gene: -; V gene: TRBV30
CDR3 DNA: TGTGCCAGCAGCTTAGGACAGACGGGTAATGAAAAACTGTTTTTT; CDR3 protein: CASSLGQTGNEKLFF; J gene: TRBJ1-4; clone size: -; D gene: -; V gene: TRBV7-6
CDR3 DNA: TGTGCCAGCAGCGTAGGGGGGAGTATTGAGCAGTTCTTC; CDR3 protein: CASSVGGSIEQFF; J gene: TRBJ2-1; clone size: once; D gene: -; V gene: TRBV9
CDR3 DNA: TGTGCCAGTAGCATGGAAGAGCCGGGACATCACTCTGGAAACACCATATATTTT; CDR3 protein: CASSMEEPGHHSGNTIYF; J gene: TRBJ1-3; clone size: many; D gene: -; V gene: TRBV19
CDR3 DNA: TGTGCCAGTAGTATCTCGGCGGTTCGGGATACGCAGTATTTT; CDR3 protein: CASSISAVRDTQYF; J gene: TRBJ2-3; clone size: -; D gene: -; V gene: TRBV19
CDR3 DNA: TGCGCCAGCAGCCCGACTGGGGGGCAATACGAGCAGTACTTC; CDR3 protein: CASSPTGGQYEQYF; J gene: TRBJ2-7; clone size: -; D gene: -; V gene: TRBV5-1
CDR3 DNA: TGCAGTGCTCCCATGACAGGGGGCTACACCTTC; CDR3 protein: CSAPMTGGYTF; J gene: TRBJ1-2; clone size: once; D gene: TRBD1; V gene: TRBV20-1
CDR3 DNA: TGTGCCACGTCTAGCGGGTCTTATACGCAGTATTTT; CDR3 protein: CATSSGSYTQYF; J gene: TRBJ2-3; clone size: -; D gene: TRBD2; V gene: TRBV15
CDR3 DNA: TGTGCCAGCAGCGCTGGCGAGTACTATGGCTACACCTTC; CDR3 protein: CASSAGEYYGYTF; J gene: TRBJ1-2; clone size: -; D gene: -; V gene: TRBV9
CDR3 DNA: TGTGCCTGGAGTATGTCAAGGGCTGAAGCTTTCTTT; CDR3 protein: CAWSMSRAEAFF; J gene: TRBJ1-1; clone size: -; D gene: -; V gene: TRBV30
CDR3 DNA: TGTGCCAGCAGTTACTCGGCCCCCTATGGCTACACCTTC; CDR3 protein: CASSYSAPYGYTF; J gene: TRBJ1-2; clone size: -; D gene: -; V gene: TRBV6-8
CDR3 DNA: TGTGCCAGCAGACTAGCGGGAGCGGCAGATACGCAGTATTTT; CDR3 protein: CASRLAGAADTQYF; J gene: TRBJ2-3; clone size: once; D gene: TRBD2; V gene: TRBV28
CDR3 DNA: TGTGCCAGCAGCCCTGACGGCAACACCGGGGAGCTGTTTTTT; CDR3 protein: CASSPDGNTGELFF; J gene: TRBJ2-2; clone size: once; D gene: -; V gene: TRBV7-9
CDR3 DNA: TGTGCCAGCAGCCCACGGGACACTCTGAACACTGAAGCTTTCTTT; CDR3 protein: CASSPRDTLNTEAFF; J gene: TRBJ1-1; clone size: -; D gene: -; V gene: TRBV7-9
CDR3 DNA: TGTGCCAGCAGCAGGGACAGGGGACCTGGAAACACCATATATTTT; CDR3 protein: CASSRDRGPGNTIYF; J gene: TRBJ1-3; clone size: -; D gene: -; V gene: TRBV21-1